This TCR beta chain was obtained from a study of blood T cell repertoires in COVID-19. Libraries were prepared by immunoSEQ multiplex PCR; TCRdb keeps only in-frame clonotypes and omits some of them. The sample lists roughly 240,000 clones, roughly 90% seen once, with 2.6% in the top ten. In terms of age and location, participants ranged from roughly 18 to 89 years and lived in 24 US areas. CDR1 is PRHDT, CDR2 FYEKMQ, per germline (reference sequence). V dropped 4 bases and J dropped 1 base, with 9 bases sitting between them. This CDR3 region has 14 residues. The specimen was PBMCs or T cells enriched from blood (not recorded which). V gene TRBV13 combines with J gene TRBJ2-3, with D unclear. This clonotype was sampled from a woman under 40 with acute COVID-19. CDR3 nucleotides: TGTGCCAGCAGCTCCCACACCGGCACAGATACGCAGTATTTT. It is translated as CASSSHTGTDTQYF.